Shown below are 9 T cell receptor beta chains from a single sample sequenced in a study of early T cells in non-severe SARS-CoV-2 infection. A single record per CDR3 protein comes from TCRdb applying MiXCR to the 5' RACE reads. The sample consists of 45,000 to 75,000 distinct CDR3 sequences, just under 9% of them appearing once. Specimen: whole blood. These receptors all come from an adult who was a healthcare worker with PCR-confirmed SARS-CoV-2 infection or an uninfected control (not recorded which).

This clonotype was detected only a few times. V usage is TRBV6-5 and J usage is TRBJ1-5, with unresolved D. Germline loops: CDR1 MNHEY, CDR2 SVGAGI. V lost 2 bases and J lost 6, with 8 bases in between. There are 13 residues in the CDR3. DNA of the CDR3: TGTGCCAGCAGTTACGCAGAGAGTCAGCCCCAGCATTTT. Its protein is CASSYAESQPQHF.

This clonotype appeared a few times. This sequence joins TRBV4-1 and TRBJ2-3; 7 bases are a match to TRBD1. The V segment lost 4 bases and the J segment 1 base; nucleotides outside the gene matches: 11. This CDR3 has 17 amino acids. Looked up from germline, CDR1 is MGHRA and CDR2 is YSYEKL. The CDR3 DNA reads as TGCGCCAGCAGCCGGTTGTTAGGGGGCGCCGGCACAGATACGCAGTATTTT. Translation gives CASSRLLGGAGTDTQYF.

CDR3 bases: TGTGCCAGCAGCGTATCTAGCGGGCTGGATACGCAGTATTTT. It translates to CASSVSSGLDTQYF. V usage is TRBV9 and J usage is TRBJ2-3; TRBD2 matches at 8 bases. CDR1 is SGDLS and CDR2 is YYNGEE in the germline V gene. Germline trimming cut 1 base from V and 6 bases from J; bases unmatched to any gene: 4. The CDR3 is 14 residues long.

The sample holds many counts of this clonotype. The CDR3 reads CASSQYPTGSSTDTQYF. The CDR3 bases are TGCGCCAGCAGCCAATACCCGACAGGCTCTAGCACAGATACGCAGTATTTT. This rearrangement joins TRBV4-1 to TRBJ2-3, with D possibly being TRBD1 (6 bases). Trimming left V 2 bases short and J 0 bases short, with 15 bases between. CDR1 is MGHRA, CDR2 YSYEKL, per germline. The CDR3 totals 17 residues.

This clonotype was counted many times. V gene TRBV10-3 combines with J gene TRBJ2-3; 8 bases agree with TRBD2. The V and J ends lost 7 bases and 7 bases, in that order; junction bases with no gene match: 13. Germline V gene lookup returns CDR1 ENHRY and CDR2 SYGVKD. The CDR3 is 15 amino acids. CDR3 in amino acids: CAITTSGRAGNTQYF. The CDR3, as DNA: TGTGCCATCACTACTAGCGGCAGAGCCGGGAATACGCAGTATTTT.

This clonotype was detected ten times or more. The chain links TRBV7-9 to TRBJ2-1; D is unclear. The CDR3 has 11 residues. The germline V gene encodes CDR1 SEHNR and CDR2 FQNEAQ (reference sequence). V gave up 9 bases and J gave up 5 bases, with 8 bases separating them. CDR3 region: CARDLNNEQFF. CDR3 sequence (DNA): TGTGCCAGAGACCTCAACAATGAGCAGTTCTTC.

This clonotype was observed once. A much more abundant neighbour one base away suggests this may be a read error. This chain connects TRBV28 to TRBJ2-7; the D is unclear. The CDR3 sequence is 12 residues long. Trimming removed 5 bases at V and 5 bases at J, with 10 bases between. Germline CDR1 is MDHEN and CDR2 is SYDVKM. The CDR3 sequence is CASSQDLHEQYF. The CDR3 DNA reads as TGTGCCAGCAGTCAGGATCTCCACGAGCAGTACTTC.

This clonotype was picked up many times. The chain employs TRBV28 and TRBJ1-4; D is perhaps TRBD1 (5 bases). Trimming took 7 bases from V and 6 from J, leaving 15 bases between them. This CDR3 spans 14 amino acids. Germline CDR1 MDHEN, CDR2 SYDVKM. For the CDR3, the DNA is TGTGCCAGCAACCAAGGGGACTGGGATGAAAAACTGTTTTTT. Translation gives CASNQGDWDEKLFF.

This clonotype has a count of ten or more. This chain uses TRBV7-9 with TRBJ2-3; TRBD1 agrees at 8 bases. The ends lost 3 bases at V and 2 bases at J; junction bases unmatched: 13. The CDR3 sequence is 18 residues long. Germline CDR1 is SEHNR and CDR2 is FQNEAQ (reference sequence). CDR3 protein: CASSFPTGVPSNTDTQYF. As DNA, the CDR3 is TGTGCCAGCAGCTTTCCGACAGGGGTTCCGTCTAACACAGATACGCAGTATTTT. Filled out from reference TRBV7-9 and TRBJ2-3, the complete variable domain reads DTGVSQNPRHKITKRGQNVTFRCDPISEHNRLYWYRQTLGQGPEFLTYFQNEAQLEKSRLLSDRFSAERPKGSFSTLEIQRTEQGDSAMYLCASSFPTGVPSNTDTQYFGPGTRLTVL.